This T cell receptor beta chain derives from a study of human CD4 T cells and Enterobacteriaceae. Germline CDR1 is SGHRS and CDR2 is YFSETQ. V lost 0 bases, J lost 1 base, and 10 bases lay in between. The CDR3 runs to 15 residues. The data were produced by immunoSEQ multiplex PCR, yet TCRdb's version contains in-frame clones alone and is incomplete. This sample yields tens of thousands of clones, of which roughly 80% are seen a single time; around 1% belongs to the top ten. A few counts support this clone. All CD4+ cells other than CD45RA+CCR7+CD95- naive cells were sorted as memory, over 95% pure. The TCR was taken from a human donor in good health. Sequencing used memory CD4+ T cells from blood. The chain recombines TRBV5-1 with TRBJ1-1; D gene ambiguous. The DNA of the CDR3 is TGCGCCAGCAGCTTGGGACCCAACCGGAACACTGAAGCTTTCTTT. Encoded protein: CASSLGPNRNTEAFF.